This T cell receptor (beta chain) was sequenced in a study of beta chain features in type 1 diabetes. Study conclusions and caveats: Shorter TCRB CDR3s, moderately but significantly so, marked every one of the four CD4+ subsets in Type 1 diabetes patients.

Investigators reverse transcribed all isolated RNA, so they sequenced expressed TCRB transcripts. TCRdb's table, derived via immunoSEQ multiplex PCR, lists solely in-frame clones and lacks some. This sample yields 450,000 to 550,000 clones, of which 25% to 35% are seen a single time; about 0.065% belongs to the top ten. This clone turned up a few times. Its specificity is unknown. The CDR3 is made up of 16 amino acids. V lost 0 bases to trimming and J lost 4 bases; unmatched junction nucleotides: 4. Germline CDR1 and CDR2: KGHSH and LQKENI. V is TRBV18 and J is TRBJ2-7, with 12 bases lining up with TRBD1. Source material: naive CD4+ T cells from blood. The sequence came from a man younger than 30 in good health. The CDR3 here is CASSPPGTGGRYEQYF. Here the CDR3 DNA reads TGTGCCAGCTCACCACCAGGGACAGGGGGCAGATACGAGCAGTACTTC.